The text below deals with one TCR beta chain. These data come from a study of CD4 and CD8 cells across lung adenocarcinoma regions. J gave up 13 bases and V 5 bases, and 18 bases lay outside the gene matches. Germline CDR1 is MNHEY and CDR2 is SMNVEV (reference sequence). The CDR3 consists of 18 residues. TCRdb redid the calling of the PCR reads with MiXCR, one entry per CDR3 protein. The sample lists around 8,600 distinct CDR3 sequences, about 56% seen once, with about 20% in the top ten. The sequenced sample was CD8+ T cells from the center of a lung tumor. This sequence originates from a female donor with lung adenocarcinoma. The CD4 and CD8 labels of this study may be unreliable. V gene TRBV27 combines with J gene TRBJ2-4; 15 nucleotides line up with TRBD2. The CDR3: CASSQGLAGGLTQNTQYF. For the CDR3, the DNA is TGTGCCAGCAGTCAGGGACTAGCGGGAGGCCTAACCCAAAACACCCAGTACTTC.